A selection of T cell receptor beta chains follows, all from one sample in a study of T cell responses to AZD1222 COVID-19 vaccine. The assay was immunoSEQ multiplex PCR, and TCRdb's table has in-frame clones only and misses some. The sample records over 150,000 clones, approximately 90% being singletons. The specimen comprised peripheral blood, sampled on day 0 of AZD1222 vaccination. The receptors come from an adult in good health. CDR3s include the opening cysteine and the closing phenylalanine or tryptophan.

v_gene | CDR3aa
TRBV4-3 | CASSQVRRDYGYTF
TRBV29-1 | CSVESGRSSGNTIYF
TRBV7-9 | CASSLGQEAKGNTIYF
TRBV6-2/TRBV6-3 | CASSFWTGGAGYTF
TRBV19 | CASSVGSLGAYLTGELFF
TRBV13 | CAVTIGVTDTQYF
TRBV4-3 | CASSQELAGVRNEQFF
TRBV6-5 | CASIGEDYTF
TRBV5-6 | CASSSTGVTQYF
TRBV12-3/TRBV12-4 | CASSFLSQGSQHF
TRBV6-1 | CASSQGLAGGWETQYF
TRBV15 | CATSREGTGGYEQYF
TRBV6-2/TRBV6-3 | CASSWDSSGANVLTF
TRBV3-1/TRBV3-2 | CASSPRSAPPNEQFF
TRBV7-2 | CASSLGSRVLQPQHF
TRBV6-5 | CASTTGGPLHF
TRBV7-2 | CASSLRAGASNYGYTF
TRBV19 | CASTLGSPGPHGYTF
TRBV27 | CASSLTGRHYGYTF
TRBV7-2 | CASSLGGTSGIYEQYF
TRBV7-2 | CASRTNTGELFF
TRBV3-1/TRBV3-2 | CASSQASGGGADTQYF
TRBV12-3/TRBV12-4 | CASSMGSHSPLHF
TRBV29-1 | CSVGFRVQETQYF
TRBV27 | CASRKTSGSYEQYF
TRBV29-1 | CSVGVFGRGGLTDTQYF
TRBV13 | CASSPGPGLFEAFF
TRBV7-2 | CASSSSIGLAGGWEQFF
TRBV19 | CASGGSNQPQHF
TRBV18 | CASSKAGDSPEAFF
TRBV15 | CATSETALSYNSPLHF
TRBV5-5 | CASSLVGLGGSSYNSPLHF
TRBV13 | CASVQTGTGVNEQYF
TRBV27 | CASSLFRQGAPAF
TRBV5-1 | CASSLDSHLSTDTQYF
TRBV27 | CASSLFAGTNQPQHF
TRBV5-4 | CASTKDRIHEQYF
TRBV7-8 | CASIGRGSYNEQFF
TRBV5-8 | CASSPGGGVGNQPQHF
TRBV18 | CASSPLGQGTYNEQFF
TRBV27 | CASRPGQGAYGYTF